This record concerns one T cell receptor (beta chain) sequence. Which antigen it targets is not known. Qualities for individual bases were not recorded, and no much larger clone is one base off. Using the deep immunoSEQ assay, multiplex PCR amplified TCR CDR3 regions from genomic DNA. Extracted genomic DNA from each cell subset was spread evenly across all wells of several immunoSEQ 96-well plates, with each plate serving as a replicate. Each replicate PCR for sorted subsets received about 180 ng genomic DNA, equal to about 30,000 T cell genomes. The purified libraries were quantified using a Qubit 3.0 fluorometer, sized with a Bioanalyzer 2100, and then quantified again using the KAPA Library Quantification kit. Each immunoSEQ 96-well plate was sequenced on its own single-read 150-cycle Illumina NextSeq 550 flow cell. For the original study's pipeline: The immunoSEQ output contained only junctional sequences without quality scores, so filtering could not match that applied to full-length reads. Sequences were annotated with PyIR, a Python wrapper for IgBLAST v1.9, using IMGT germline references to assign V/J genes and CDR3. Reads with weak V/J assignments (E-value above 1e-6), missing CDR3, stop codons, out-of-frame junctions, or ambiguous translated residues were removed. V3J clonotypes were defined as sequences sharing the same inferred V gene, J gene, and CDR3 amino acid sequence. The percentage overlap between two repertoires was calculated by dividing the number of shared unique clonotypes by the size of the smaller repertoire. Three approaches were used to assess repertoire richness: RTK rarefaction, the Chao1 estimator, and Recon v2.1 estimates of unobserved clonotypes. Generation probabilities were computed with OLGA for all TCRbeta clonotypes obtained by the gDNA method from several donors. This is the immuneACCESS table as TCRdb keeps it, with only in-frame sequences that have V and J called. A part of the clones is gone; compared with another copy, unresolved V genes explain less than half, and the rest is unexplained. V, J and clone size reflect that table, while D and trimming were determined from the DNA. The table for this sample lists over a million clones; 75% to 85% of them were counted only once. 0.5% to 0.65% of the sample is held by the ten biggest clonotypes.

The entry originates in a study of shared clonotypes between healthy human individuals (TCRdb year 2020). Regarding the complete study: Three men and a couple of women, aged 18 to 49 years, made up the cohort. To estimate repertoire size and how much clonotypes are shared between individuals, the study performed deep sequencing of blood TCR repertoires from roughly five healthy adults. For each donor, CD4 naive and CD4 memory were each run on three plates, CD8 naive on two plates, and CD8 memory on one plate. Different laboratories and diverse techniques were used to prepare libraries and sequence TCR repertoires, to increase sequencing depth and limit assay-specific biases. Each donor's leukapheresis produced roughly between about 0.8 and 8.9 billion PBMCs.

The germline V gene provides CDR1 MDHEN and CDR2 SYDVKM. V and J are truncated by 6 bases and 7 bases respectively, leaving an intervening sequence of 16 bases. Taken from cysteine to phenylalanine, the CDR3 has 14 residues. The CDR3 DNA has 42 bases and is translated from base 1. The donors were healthy, HIV-negative adults who had no recently reported acute infections or vaccinations. All donors were Caucasian adults living in Nashville, Tennessee, USA. CD4+ T cells were enriched through magnetic negative selection, after which naive cells were positively selected on CD45RA and the remaining negative fraction served as the memory subset. Blood was obtained by leukapheresis, after which PBMCs were separated by Ficoll-Histopaque density gradient centrifugation and cryopreserved in liquid nitrogen vapor phase. Purity and quantity of every magnetically sorted T cell population were checked by analytical flow cytometry. Genomic DNA was isolated from each sorted fraction and quantified by UV absorbance on a Nanodrop 2000c.

Broad study findings and their caveats: Incomplete sequencing was indicated by rarefaction of sorted-subset datasets, despite the large sequencing depth. Naive subsets generally had larger estimated clonotype richness than memory subsets did. Because the study included a small number of donors, the genetic and exposure-history diversity represented was limited. Pairwise subsampling led to the expectation that sequencing depth would affect the degree of clonotype sharing among donors. When a handful of donors were compared, the shared fraction of clonotypes was around 5% for naive CD4, 3.5% to 4% for naive CD8, 2% to 2.5% for memory CD4, and roughly 0.43% for memory CD8. Compared with non-shared clonotypes, the clonotypes found in all four sorted-subset donors had higher generation probabilities. Sampling was restricted to blood, and TCR repertoires in tissues likely differ from the TCR repertoires found in blood.

Sequencing was carried out using memory CD4+ T cells from PBMCs. The label giving this sample's cell subset or site can be read as: CD45RA-negative fraction. This sequence originates from a man aged 18 to 30 in good health. Some clones in this sample may be carry-over from other donors' samples. This chain joins TRBV28 to TRBJ2-1; the D gene is tentatively TRBD1 or TRBD2, each matching 5 bases. The CDR3 protein is CASSSGTLINEQFF. The DNA sequence is given as TGTGCCAGCAGCTCCGGGACCCTAATTAATGAGCAGTTCTTC.